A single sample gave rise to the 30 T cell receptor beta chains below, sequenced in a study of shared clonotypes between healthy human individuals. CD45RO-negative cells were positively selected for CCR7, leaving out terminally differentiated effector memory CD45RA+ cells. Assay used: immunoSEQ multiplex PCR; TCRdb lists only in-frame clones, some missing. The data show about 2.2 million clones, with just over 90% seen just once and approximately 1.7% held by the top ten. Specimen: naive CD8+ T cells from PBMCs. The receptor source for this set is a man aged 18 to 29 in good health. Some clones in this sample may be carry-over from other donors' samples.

CDR3 sequence reads: CASSLGLPYEQYF. As DNA, the CDR3 is TGTGCCAGCAGCTTGGGACTTCCCTACGAGCAGTACTTC. The chain employs TRBV11-2 and TRBJ2-7; tentatively, D is TRBD2 (6 bases). Germline CDR1 is SGHAT and CDR2 is FQNNGV. The V gene lost 3 bases and the J gene lost 2 bases, with 8 bases spanning the gap. The CDR3 has 13 amino acids.

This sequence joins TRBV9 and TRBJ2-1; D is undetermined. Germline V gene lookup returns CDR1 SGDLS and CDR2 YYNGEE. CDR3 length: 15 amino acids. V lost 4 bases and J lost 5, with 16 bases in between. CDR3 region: CASSPQAGWNNEQFF. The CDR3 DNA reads TGTGCCAGCAGCCCCCAGGCCGGGTGGAACAATGAGCAGTTCTTC.

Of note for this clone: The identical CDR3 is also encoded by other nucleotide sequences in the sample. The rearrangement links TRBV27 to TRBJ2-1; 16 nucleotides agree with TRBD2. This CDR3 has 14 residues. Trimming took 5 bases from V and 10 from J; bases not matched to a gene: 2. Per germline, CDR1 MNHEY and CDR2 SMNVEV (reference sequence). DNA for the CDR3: TGTGCCAGCAGTCTGGGACTAGCGGGAGGGGAGCAGTTCTTC. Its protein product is CASSLGLAGGEQFF.

CDR3 sequence reads: CSVDGGASSYNEQFF. The CDR3 DNA follows: TGCAGCGTTGATGGGGGGGCTTCCTCCTACAATGAGCAGTTCTTC. The chain joins TRBV29-1 to TRBJ2-1, with D tentatively TRBD2 (7 bases). The germline gives CDR1 SQVTM, CDR2 ANQGSEA. With 3 bases removed from V and 0 bases from J, the gap between germline ends came to 12 bases. CDR3 length: 15 residues.

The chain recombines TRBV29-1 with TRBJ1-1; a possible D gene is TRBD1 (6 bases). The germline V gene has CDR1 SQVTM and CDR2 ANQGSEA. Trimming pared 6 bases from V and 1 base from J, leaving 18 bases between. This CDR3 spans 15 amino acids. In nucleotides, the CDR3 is TGCAGCGTGACTTCGGACAGCTACGCGAACACTGAAGCTTTCTTT. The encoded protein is CSVTSDSYANTEAFF. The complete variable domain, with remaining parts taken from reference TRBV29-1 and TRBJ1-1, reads SAVISQKPSRDICQRGTSLTIQCQVDSQVTMMFWYRQQPGQSLTLIATANQGSEATYESGFVIDKFPISRPNLTFSTLTVSNMSPEDSSIYLCSVTSDSYANTEAFFGQGTRLTVV.

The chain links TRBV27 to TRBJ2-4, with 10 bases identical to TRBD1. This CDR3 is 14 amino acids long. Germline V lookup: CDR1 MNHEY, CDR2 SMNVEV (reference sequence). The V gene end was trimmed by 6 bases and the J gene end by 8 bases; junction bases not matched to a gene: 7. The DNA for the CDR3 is TGTGCCAGCAGAGACAGGGGGCTACCGGACATTCAGTACTTC. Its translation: CASRDRGLPDIQYF.

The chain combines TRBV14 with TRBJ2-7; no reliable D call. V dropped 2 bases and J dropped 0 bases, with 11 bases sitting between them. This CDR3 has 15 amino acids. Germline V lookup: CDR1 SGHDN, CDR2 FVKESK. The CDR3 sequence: CASSQSMHYSYEQYF. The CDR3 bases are TGTGCCAGCAGCCAATCTATGCACTACTCCTACGAGCAGTACTTC.

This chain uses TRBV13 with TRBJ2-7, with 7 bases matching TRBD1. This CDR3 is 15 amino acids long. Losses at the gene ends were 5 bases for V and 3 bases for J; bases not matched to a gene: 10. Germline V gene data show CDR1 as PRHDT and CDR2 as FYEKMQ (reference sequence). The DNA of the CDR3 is TGTGCCAGCAGCATAACACAGGGACAGCTCTACGAGCAGTACTTC. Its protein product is CASSITQGQLYEQYF.

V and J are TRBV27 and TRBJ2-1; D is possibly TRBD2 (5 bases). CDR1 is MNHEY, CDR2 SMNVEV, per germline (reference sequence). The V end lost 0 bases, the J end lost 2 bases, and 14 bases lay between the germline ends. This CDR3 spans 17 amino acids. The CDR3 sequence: CASSLSLTGFTYNEQFF. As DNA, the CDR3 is TGTGCCAGCAGTTTATCCCTGACGGGGTTCACCTACAATGAGCAGTTCTTC.

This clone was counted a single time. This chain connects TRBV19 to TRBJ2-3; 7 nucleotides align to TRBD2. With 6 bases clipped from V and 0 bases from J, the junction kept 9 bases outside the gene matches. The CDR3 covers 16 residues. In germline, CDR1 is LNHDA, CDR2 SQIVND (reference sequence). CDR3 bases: TGTGCCAGTAGCATGCCGCTAGCGGCTAGCACAGATACGCAGTATTTT. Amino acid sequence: CASSMPLAASTDTQYF.

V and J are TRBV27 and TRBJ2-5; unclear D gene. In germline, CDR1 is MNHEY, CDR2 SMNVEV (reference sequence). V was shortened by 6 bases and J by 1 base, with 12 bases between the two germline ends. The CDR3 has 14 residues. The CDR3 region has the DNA TGTGCCAGCAGCAACGAACGGACCCAAGAGACCCAGTACTTC. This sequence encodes CASSNERTQETQYF.

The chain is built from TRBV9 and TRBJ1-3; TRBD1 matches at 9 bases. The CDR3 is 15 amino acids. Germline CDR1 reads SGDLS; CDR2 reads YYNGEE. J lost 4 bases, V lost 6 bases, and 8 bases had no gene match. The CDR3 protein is CASTESGTGGNTIYF. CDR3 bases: TGTGCCAGCACCGAAAGCGGGACAGGGGGAAACACCATATATTTT.

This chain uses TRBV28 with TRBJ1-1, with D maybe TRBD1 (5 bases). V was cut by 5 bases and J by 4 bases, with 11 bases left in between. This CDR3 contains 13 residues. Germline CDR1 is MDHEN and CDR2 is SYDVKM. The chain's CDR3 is CASSPQGSTEAFF. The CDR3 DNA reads TGTGCCAGCAGTCCTCAGGGAAGCACTGAAGCTTTCTTT.

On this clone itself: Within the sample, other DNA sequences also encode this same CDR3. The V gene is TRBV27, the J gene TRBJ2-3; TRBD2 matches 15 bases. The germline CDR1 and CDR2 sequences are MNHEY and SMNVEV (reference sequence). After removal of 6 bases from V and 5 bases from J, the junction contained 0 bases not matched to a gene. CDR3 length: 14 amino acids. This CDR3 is CASRGLAGGDTQYF. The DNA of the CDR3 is TGTGCCAGCAGGGGACTAGCGGGAGGAGATACGCAGTATTTT.

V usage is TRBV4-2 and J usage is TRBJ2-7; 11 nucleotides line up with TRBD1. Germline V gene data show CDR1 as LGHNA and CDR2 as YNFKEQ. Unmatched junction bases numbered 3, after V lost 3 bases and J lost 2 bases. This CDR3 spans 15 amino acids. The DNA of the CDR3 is TGTGCCAGCAGCCAGGGGACAGGGGGACCCTACGAGCAGTACTTC. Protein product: CASSQGTGGPYEQYF.

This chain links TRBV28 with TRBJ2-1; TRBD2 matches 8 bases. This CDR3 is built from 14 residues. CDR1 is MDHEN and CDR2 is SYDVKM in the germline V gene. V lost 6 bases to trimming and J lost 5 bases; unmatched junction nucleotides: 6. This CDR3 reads CASRTGLANNEQFF. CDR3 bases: TGTGCCAGCAGAACCGGACTAGCCAACAATGAGCAGTTCTTC.

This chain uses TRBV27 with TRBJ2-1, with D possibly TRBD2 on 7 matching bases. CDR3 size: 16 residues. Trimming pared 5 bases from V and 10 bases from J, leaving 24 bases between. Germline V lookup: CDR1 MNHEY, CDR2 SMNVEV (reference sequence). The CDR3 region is CASSILAVQAQGEQFF. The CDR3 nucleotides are TGTGCCAGCAGTATTCTAGCGGTTCAAGCCCAGGGGGAGCAGTTCTTC.

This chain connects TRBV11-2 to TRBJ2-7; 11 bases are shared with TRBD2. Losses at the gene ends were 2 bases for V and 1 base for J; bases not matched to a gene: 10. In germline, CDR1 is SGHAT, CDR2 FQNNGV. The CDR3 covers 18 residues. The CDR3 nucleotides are TGTGCCAGCAGCTTATTCGCTAGCGGGAGGACTTCATCCTACGAGCAGTACTTC. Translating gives CASSLFASGRTSSYEQYF.

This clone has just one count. CDR3 in DNA: TGTGCCAGTAGTTCTGACCTGGGAAACACTGAAGCTTTCTTT. Protein: CASSSDLGNTEAFF. V is TRBV19 and J is TRBJ1-1, with D unresolved. The CDR3 covers 14 residues. Germline assignment: CDR1 LNHDA and CDR2 SQIVND (reference sequence). Trimming removed 5 bases at V and 2 bases at J, with 12 bases between.

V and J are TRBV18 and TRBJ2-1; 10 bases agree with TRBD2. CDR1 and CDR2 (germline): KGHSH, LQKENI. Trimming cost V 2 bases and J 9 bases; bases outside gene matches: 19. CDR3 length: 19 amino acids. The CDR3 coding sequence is TGTGCCAGCTCACCATATCTTCAGCGGGAGGGCCGTCTAGGCGGTGAGCAGTTCTTC. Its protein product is CASSPYLQREGRLGGEQFF.

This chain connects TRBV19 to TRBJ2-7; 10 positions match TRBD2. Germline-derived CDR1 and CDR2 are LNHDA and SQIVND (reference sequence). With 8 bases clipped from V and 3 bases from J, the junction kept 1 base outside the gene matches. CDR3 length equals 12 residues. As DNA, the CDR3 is TGTGCCAGTTCTAGCGGGGGCTACGAGCAGTACTTC. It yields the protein CASSSGGYEQYF.

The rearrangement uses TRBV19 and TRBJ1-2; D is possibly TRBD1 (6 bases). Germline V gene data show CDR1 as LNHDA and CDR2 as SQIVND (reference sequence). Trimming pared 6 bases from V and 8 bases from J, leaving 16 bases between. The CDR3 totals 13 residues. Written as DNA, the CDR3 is TGTGCCAGTAGGGGCAGGGGTACAGACGGCTACACCTTC. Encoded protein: CASRGRGTDGYTF.

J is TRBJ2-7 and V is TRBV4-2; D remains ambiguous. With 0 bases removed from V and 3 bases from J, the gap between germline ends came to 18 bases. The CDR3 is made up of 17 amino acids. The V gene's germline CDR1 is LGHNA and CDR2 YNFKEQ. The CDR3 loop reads CASSQDSGVVRIYEQYF. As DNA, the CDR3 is TGTGCCAGCAGCCAAGATTCGGGCGTAGTACGAATCTACGAGCAGTACTTC.

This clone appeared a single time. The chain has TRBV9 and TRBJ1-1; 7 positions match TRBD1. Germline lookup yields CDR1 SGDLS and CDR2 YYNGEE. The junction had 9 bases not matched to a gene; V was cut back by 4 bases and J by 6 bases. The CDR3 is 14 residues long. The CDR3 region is CASSNRQGDAEAFF. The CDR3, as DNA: TGTGCCAGCAGCAACCGACAGGGTGACGCTGAAGCTTTCTTT.

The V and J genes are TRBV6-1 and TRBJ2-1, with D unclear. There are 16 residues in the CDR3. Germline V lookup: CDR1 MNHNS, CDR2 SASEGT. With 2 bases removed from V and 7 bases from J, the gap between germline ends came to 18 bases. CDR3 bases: TGTGCCAGCAGTGAACCCGTTAGGGCCCTTAGGAATGAGCAGTTCTTC. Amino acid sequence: CASSEPVRALRNEQFF.

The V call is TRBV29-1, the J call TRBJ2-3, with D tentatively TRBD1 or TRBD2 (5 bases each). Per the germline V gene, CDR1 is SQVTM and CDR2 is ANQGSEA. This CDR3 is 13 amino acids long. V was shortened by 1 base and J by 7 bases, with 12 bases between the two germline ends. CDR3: CSVEVGDLYTQYF. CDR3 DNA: TGCAGCGTTGAAGTGGGGGACCTGTATACGCAGTATTTT.

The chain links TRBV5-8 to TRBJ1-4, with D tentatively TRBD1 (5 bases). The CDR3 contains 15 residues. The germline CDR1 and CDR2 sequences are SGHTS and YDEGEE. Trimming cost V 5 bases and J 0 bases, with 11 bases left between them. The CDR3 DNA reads TGTGCCAGCAGTTCCCGGGACGCAACTAATGAAAAACTGTTTTTT. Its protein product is CASSSRDATNEKLFF.

The CDR3 region has the DNA TGCGCCAGCAGCCTATGGACAGACACAGATACGCAGTATTTT. Protein sequence: CASSLWTDTDTQYF. The chain couples TRBV4-1 to TRBJ2-3; TRBD1 is a possible D gene (6 bases). Germline V gene sequence: CDR1 MGHRA, CDR2 YSYEKL. This CDR3 has 14 residues. Trimming left V 4 bases short and J 2 bases short, with 10 bases between.

The CDR3 region has the DNA TGCAGCGTTGAGCAGGACAGGGGGCGACACTATGGCTACACCTTC. It codes for CSVEQDRGRHYGYTF. V is TRBV29-1 and J is TRBJ1-2, with 11 bases fitting TRBD1. Germline CDR1 is SQVTM and CDR2 is ANQGSEA. The CDR3 consists of 15 residues. Losses at the gene ends were 3 bases for V and 3 bases for J; bases not matched to a gene: 6.

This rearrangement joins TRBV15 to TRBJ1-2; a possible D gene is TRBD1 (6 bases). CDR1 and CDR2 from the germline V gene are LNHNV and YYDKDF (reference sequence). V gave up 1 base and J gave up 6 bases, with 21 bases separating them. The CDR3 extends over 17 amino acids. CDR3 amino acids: CATSRGVGGRGKDGYTF. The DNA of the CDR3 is TGTGCCACCAGCAGAGGAGTTGGGGGCAGGGGTAAGGATGGCTACACCTTC.